The rows below give T cell receptor beta chains drawn from one sample of a study of vaccination and CD4 T cells after COVID-19. The antigens for these receptors are not known. TCRdb reanalysed the PCR reads using MiXCR and keeps one entry per CDR3 protein. The sample records around 9,000 distinct CDR3 sequences, 55% being singletons. Sequenced material: CD4+ T cells from blood, cultured in vitro. The receptor set was obtained from a human donor who had recovered from COVID-19. Each CDR3 is given with its conserved first and last residue. D genes are given only for firm matches. Part of the rows lack a size; the others show once, few, many or a class for expanded clones.

>TRBD1|few|TRBJ1-2|TRBV20-1
CSARARQGGGYGYTF
TGCAGTGCTAGGGCTAGACAGGGAGGAGGGTATGGCTACACCTTC
>NA|NA|TRBJ2-5|TRBV2
CASSRTQETQYF
TGTGCCAGCAGTAGGACTCAAGAGACCCAGTACTTC
>NA|once|TRBJ2-5|TRBV30
CAWSVGHAQETQYF
TGTGCCTGGAGTGTCGGTCATGCCCAAGAGACCCAGTACTTC
>TRBD1|NA|TRBJ1-2|TRBV28
CASSPRTGSGYTF
TGTGCCAGCAGTCCCCGGACAGGTTCTGGCTACACCTTC
>TRBD1|few|TRBJ1-1|TRBV6-5
CASSYNPPRNRGRHTEAFF
TGTGCCAGCAGTTATAACCCCCCTAGGAACAGGGGGCGGCACACTGAAGCTTTCTTT
>TRBD1|few|TRBJ2-1|TRBV5-1
CASSLAGTGVVGQFF
TGCGCCAGCAGCTTGGCCGGGACAGGGGTGGTGGGGCAGTTCTTC
>TRBD1|NA|TRBJ1-2|TRBV6-1
CASRDRDPYGYTF
TGTGCCAGCAGGGACAGGGACCCCTATGGCTACACCTTC
>NA|NA|TRBJ2-5|TRBV6-1
CASSERGAAETQYF
TGTGCCAGCAGTGAACGGGGGGCGGCAGAGACCCAGTACTTC
>TRBD1|few|TRBJ1-2|TRBV28
CASSPNTGGRIYGYTF
TGTGCCAGCAGCCCCAACACAGGGGGCCGTATCTATGGCTACACCTTC
>NA|NA|TRBJ1-1|TRBV7-2
CASSLPQGVNTEAFF
TGTGCCAGCAGCTTACCACAGGGTGTGAACACTGAAGCTTTCTTT
>NA|NA|TRBJ1-1|TRBV30
CAWILMNTEAFF
TGTGCCTGGATACTTATGAACACTGAAGCTTTCTTT
>NA|once|TRBJ1-2|TRBV9
CASSVGGAPYGYTF
TGTGCCAGCAGCGTAGGAGGGGCGCCCTATGGCTACACCTTC
>NA|few|TRBJ1-3|TRBV6-1
CASGEGSGNTIYF
TGTGCCAGCGGTGAAGGGTCCGGAAACACCATATATTTT
>TRBD2|NA|TRBJ2-3|TRBV6-1
CASSEAVGPSGRASADTQYF
TGTGCCAGCAGTGAAGCGGTCGGTCCTAGCGGGAGGGCCTCGGCAGATACGCAGTATTTT
>NA|NA|TRBJ1-2|TRBV24-1
CATSDLLHGYTF
TGTGCCACCAGTGATTTGCTTCATGGCTACACCTTC
>TRBD1|NA|TRBJ1-1|TRBV18
CASSRDRGLNTEAFF
TGTGCCAGCTCCCGGGACAGGGGATTGAACACTGAAGCTTTCTTT
>NA|few|TRBJ2-7|TRBV7-3
CASSLKGGFYEQYF
TGTGCCAGCAGCTTAAAAGGCGGTTTCTACGAGCAGTACTTC
>NA|NA|TRBJ1-2|TRBV12-3/TRBV12-4
CASILDFYGYTF
TGTGCCAGCATTCTGGATTTCTATGGCTACACCTTC
>TRBD1|few|TRBJ1-2|TRBV6-5
CASSYSSRGLGYGYTF
TGTGCCAGCAGTTACTCGAGTAGGGGGCTCGGCTATGGCTACACCTTC
>NA|NA|TRBJ2-5|TRBV10-2
CASSATSGGTETQYF
TGCGCCAGCTCAGCTACTAGTGGGGGTACAGAGACCCAGTACTTC
>NA|few|TRBJ2-3|TRBV30
CAWTFGNTDTQYF
TGTGCCTGGACCTTCGGAAACACGGATACGCAGTATTTT
>TRBD1|NA|TRBJ2-5|TRBV24-1
CATSDPGTGVGETQYF
TGTGCCACCAGTGACCCCGGGACAGGGGTCGGGGAGACCCAGTACTTC
>NA|few|TRBJ1-1|TRBV6-1
CASTPMGGQVTEAFF
TGTGCCAGCACCCCTATGGGGGGGCAAGTCACTGAAGCTTTCTTT
>NA|NA|TRBJ2-3|TRBV7-9
CASSSLKDTQYF
TGTGCCAGCAGCTCTCTTAAAGATACGCAGTATTTT
>TRBD1|NA|TRBJ2-2|TRBV20-1
CSARQPGQVNTGELFF
TGCAGTGCTAGGCAACCGGGACAGGTGAACACCGGGGAGCTGTTTTTT
>TRBD2|NA|TRBJ2-7|TRBV5-1
CASSLFSGGDGSYEQYF
TGCGCCAGCAGCTTGTTTAGCGGGGGGGACGGCTCCTACGAGCAGTACTTC
>TRBD1|NA|TRBJ2-2|TRBV30
CAWSAYRGRNTGELFF
TGTGCCTGGAGTGCTTACAGGGGGCGCAACACCGGGGAGCTGTTTTTT
>TRBD1|NA|TRBJ1-2|TRBV24-1
CATSDFGQGAAYYGYTF
TGTGCCACCAGTGATTTCGGACAGGGAGCCGCCTATTATGGCTACACCTTC
>TRBD1|once|TRBJ1-1|TRBV6-1
CASRSGQENTEAFF
TGTGCCAGCAGATCGGGACAGGAGAACACTGAAGCTTTCTTT
>NA|NA|TRBJ1-5|TRBV20-1
CSARVQGGSPQHF
TGCAGTGCTAGAGTACAGGGCGGGTCGCCCCAGCATTTT
>NA|NA|TRBJ1-1|TRBV24-1
CATRSHVWTEAFF
TGTGCCACCAGGTCTCACGTTTGGACTGAAGCTTTCTTT
>TRBD2|once|TRBJ2-3|TRBV7-2
CASSLGLAGGLADTQCF
TGTGCCAGCAGCTTAGGATTAGCGGGGGGGCTGGCAGATACGCAGTGTTTT
>NA|NA|TRBJ2-5|TRBV15
CATSRGGGAPRETQYF
TGTGCCACCAGCAGAGGGGGCGGGGCCCCGAGGGAGACCCAGTACTTC
>TRBD1|few|TRBJ2-1|TRBV24-1
CATSERQGGPYNEQFF
TGTGCCACCAGTGAACGACAGGGTGGCCCCTACAATGAGCAGTTCTTC
>NA|NA|TRBJ1-1|TRBV18
CASSPRSGESEAFF
TGTGCCAGCTCACCACGGTCCGGGGAATCCGAAGCTTTCTTT
>NA|few|TRBJ1-2|TRBV6-5
CASSYGRVGYGYTF
TGTGCCAGCAGTTACGGCAGGGTTGGCTATGGCTACACCTTC
>NA|NA|TRBJ2-5|TRBV7-2
CASSLAQRGWETQYF
TGTGCCAGCAGCTTAGCCCAACGGGGATGGGAGACCCAGTACTTC
>NA|few|TRBJ2-5|TRBV15
CATNGHRQETQYF
TGTGCCACCAACGGACACCGACAAGAGACCCAGTACTTC
>NA|NA|TRBJ1-2|TRBV20-1
CSARDFPGITF
TGCAGTGCTAGAGATTTTCCTGGGATTACCTTC
>NA|NA|TRBJ2-5|TRBV20-1
CSAYSGGWETQYF
TGCAGTGCTTACTCTGGCGGTTGGGAGACCCAGTACTTC